The clone carrying this T cell receptor (beta chain) was seen ten or more times. Its antigen remains unidentified. This entry is derived from a study of molecular identifiers for immune sequencing clone quantification. Study-wide findings and caveats: Spiked Jurkat TCR RNA equivalent to one cell was reportedly detectable in approximately 980,000 naive cells. Whereas naive cells kept under 1% of molecules in clones above 20 RNA copies, such clones held over 97% in effectors.

MiXCR, run by TCRdb on the PCR reads, gives a single entry per CDR3 protein. The data hold roughly 86,000 distinct CDR3 sequences, with around 17% observed a single time. Germline CDR1 reads SQVTM; CDR2 reads ANQGSEA. The trim removed 3 bases at V and 7 bases at J, leaving 10 bases unmatched. CDR3 length: 16 residues. This chain connects TRBV29-1 to TRBJ2-1; the match to TRBD2 covers 12 bases. What was sequenced was naive CD8+ T cells from blood, with Jurkat cell RNA spiked in. The subset: FACS-sorted CD8+CD4-CCR7+CD45RA+ naive T cells. The clonotype was recovered from a human donor in good health. Some libraries in this study had Jurkat cell RNA spiked in. CDR3 bases: TGCAGCGTTGACGTCGGTCCTAGCGGGAGGGCGAATGAGCAGTTCTTC. Protein sequence: CSVDVGPSGRANEQFF.